This TCR beta chain was retrieved from a study of T-cell reconstitution after alpha-beta-depleted transplantation in children. The TCRbeta library was prepared with unique molecular identifiers. TCRdb used MiXCR to reprocess the PCR reads, holding one entry per CDR3 protein. Here the sample spans about 400,000 distinct CDR3 sequences, roughly 16% being singletons. The source material was PBMCs, mostly from graft donor cells, sampled 360 days after TCRalphabeta/CD19-depleted stem cell transplant. This receptor was obtained from a boy under three years old who had a stem cell transplant for Wiskott-Aldrich syndrome, so the T cells may come from the graft donor.

DNA for the CDR3: TGCAGTGCTAGATTCGCCGGGGAGCTGTTTTTT. Its translation: CSARFAGELFF. V gene TRBV20-1 combines with J gene TRBJ2-2; no firm D call. The CDR3 is 11 amino acids. V lost 2 bases and J 6 bases, leaving 4 bases between the germline ends. Germline V gives CDR1 DFQATT, CDR2 SNEGSKA (reference sequence).